The rows below give T cell receptor beta chains drawn from one sample of a study of T cells in Graves' hyperthyroidism and ophthalmopathy. TCRdb called the multiplex PCR reads again in MiXCR, with one record for every CDR3 protein. The data contain fewer than 650,000 distinct CDR3 sequences, over 11% of them singletons. Sequences were obtained from blood. All receptors come from a woman aged 25-40 years with Graves' hyperthyroidism that later progressed to Graves' ophthalmopathy. Both conserved end residues are part of each CDR3. Each record gives: clone size, V gene, D gene, J gene, CDR3 DNA, CDR3 protein. D genes are given only for firm matches. Size tells how often a clone was seen (once, few, many) or the class of an expanded clone, and some rows leave it out.

>NA|TRBV28|TRBD1|TRBJ2-6
TGTGCCAGCAGTTTCCGCTCCGGGACAGGGACCTCTGGGGCCAACGTCCTGACTTTC
CASSFRSGTGTSGANVLTF
>many|TRBV20-1|NA|TRBJ2-5
TGCAGTCCCCGAACTGGGGAGACCCAGTACTTC
CSPRTGETQYF
>many|TRBV27|NA|TRBJ1-5
TGTGCCAGCAGCCAGGGAAGCAATCAGCCCCAGCATTTT
CASSQGSNQPQHF
>few|TRBV30|TRBD2|TRBJ2-1
TGTGCCCGACAAGCGGGAGTTTCCTACAATGAGCAGTTCTTC
CARQAGVSYNEQFF
>many|TRBV12-3/TRBV12-4|NA|TRBJ2-3
TGTGCCAGCAGGCCAACGGAGGGGGGCCGCACAGATACGCAGTATTTT
CASRPTEGGRTDTQYF
>NA|TRBV6-1|TRBD2|TRBJ2-7
TGTGCCAGCAGGGCCCCGGGGGGCGAGCAGTACTTC
CASRAPGGEQYF
>NA|TRBV6-1|NA|TRBJ1-2
TGTGCCAGCAGTCGACCTAACTATGGCTACACCTTC
CASSRPNYGYTF
>many|TRBV11-2|TRBD1|TRBJ2-2
TGTGCCAGCAGCTTTACTTCCGGGACAGCTCCCGGGGAGCTGTTTTTT
CASSFTSGTAPGELFF
>NA|TRBV18|NA|TRBJ2-3
TGTGCCAGCTCACCAAGCCCCAAAGATACGCAGTATTTT
CASSPSPKDTQYF
>many|TRBV6-1|NA|TRBJ1-1
TGTGCCAGCAGTGGCCCATCGGGGACTGAAGCTTTCTTT
CASSGPSGTEAFF
>NA|TRBV5-1|TRBD2|TRBJ2-7
TGCGCCAGCAGCCCACGGGGGGGGGGCCCCTACGAGCAGTACTTC
CASSPRGGGPYEQYF
>many|TRBV19|TRBD2|TRBJ2-1
TGTGCCAGCCGACTAGCGGGAGGGGACAATGAGCAGTTCTTC
CASRLAGGDNEQFF
>many|TRBV20-1|NA|TRBJ2-5
TGCAGTGCGAGGCCCGGGGGCCGCCAAGAGACCCAGTACTTC
CSARPGGRQETQYF
>NA|TRBV6-1|NA|TRBJ2-7
TGTGCCAGCAGGAGCGCCGGGTTCCCCTCCTACGAGCAGTACTTC
CASRSAGFPSYEQYF
>many|TRBV12-3/TRBV12-4|TRBD1|TRBJ1-3
TGTGCCAGCAGTCCGACAGGGTTTCACTCTGGAAACACCATATATTTT
CASSPTGFHSGNTIYF
>NA|TRBV25-1|TRBD2|TRBJ2-7
TGTGCCAGCAGTCCGCGCAGCGGGGCCTACGAGCAGTACTTC
CASSPRSGAYEQYF
>NA|TRBV5-1|NA|TRBJ1-2
TGCGCCAGCAGCACCTCTAGTTCTTTTGGCTACACCTTC
CASSTSSSFGYTF
>few|TRBV24-1|NA|TRBJ1-2
TGTGCCACCAGTGACAACCAGGACCTCTATGGCTACACCTTC
CATSDNQDLYGYTF